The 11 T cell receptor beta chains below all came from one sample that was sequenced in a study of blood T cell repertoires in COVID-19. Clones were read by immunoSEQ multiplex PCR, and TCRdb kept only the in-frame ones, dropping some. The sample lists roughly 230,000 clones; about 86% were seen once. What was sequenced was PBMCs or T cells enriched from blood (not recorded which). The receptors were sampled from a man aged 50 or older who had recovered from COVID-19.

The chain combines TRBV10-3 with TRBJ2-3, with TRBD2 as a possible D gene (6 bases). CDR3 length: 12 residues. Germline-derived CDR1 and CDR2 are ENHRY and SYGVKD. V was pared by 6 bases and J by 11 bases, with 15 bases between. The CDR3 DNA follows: TGTGCCATCAGCGAGCTGGAGGGATTGCAGTATTTT. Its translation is CAISELEGLQYF.

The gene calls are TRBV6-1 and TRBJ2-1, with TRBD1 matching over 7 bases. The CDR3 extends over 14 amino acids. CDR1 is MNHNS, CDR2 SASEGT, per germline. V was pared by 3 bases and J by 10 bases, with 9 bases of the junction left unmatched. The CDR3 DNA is TGTGCCAGCAGTGACGGTTTCGACAGGGTCGAGCAGTTCTTC. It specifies CASSDGFDRVEQFF.

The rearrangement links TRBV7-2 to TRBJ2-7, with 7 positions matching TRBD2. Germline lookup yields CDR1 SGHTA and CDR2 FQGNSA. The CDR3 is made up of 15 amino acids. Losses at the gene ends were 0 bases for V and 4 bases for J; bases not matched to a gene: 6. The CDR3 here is CASSLAAGAQYEQYF. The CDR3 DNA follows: TGTGCCAGCAGCTTAGCTGCGGGAGCACAGTACGAGCAGTACTTC. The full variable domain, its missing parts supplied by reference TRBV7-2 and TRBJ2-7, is GAGVSQSPSNKVTEKGKDVELRCDPISGHTALYWYRQSLGQGLEFLIYFQGNSAPDKSGLPSDRFSAERTGGSVSTLTIQRTQQEDSAVYLCASSLAAGAQYEQYFGPGTRLTVT.

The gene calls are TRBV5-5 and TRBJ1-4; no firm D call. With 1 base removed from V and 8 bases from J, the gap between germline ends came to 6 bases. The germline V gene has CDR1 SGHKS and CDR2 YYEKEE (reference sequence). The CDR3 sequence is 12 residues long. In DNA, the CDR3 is TGTGCCAGCAGCTTGCGGAGCGAAAAACTGTTTTTT. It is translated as CASSLRSEKLFF.

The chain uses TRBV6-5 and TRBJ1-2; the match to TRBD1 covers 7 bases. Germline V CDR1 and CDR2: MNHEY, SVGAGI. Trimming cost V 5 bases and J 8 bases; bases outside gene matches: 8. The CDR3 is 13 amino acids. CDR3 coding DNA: TGTGCCAGCAGTAGGGGGCAGGACGGGGGCTACACCTTC. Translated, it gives CASSRGQDGGYTF.

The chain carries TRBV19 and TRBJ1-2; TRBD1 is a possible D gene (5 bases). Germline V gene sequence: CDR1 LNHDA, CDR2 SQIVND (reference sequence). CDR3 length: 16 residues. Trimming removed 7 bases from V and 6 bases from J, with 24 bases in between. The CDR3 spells CASTSWGVRAGDGYTF. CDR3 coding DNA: TGTGCCAGTACCTCTTGGGGGGTCCGGGCTGGCGATGGCTACACCTTC.

As DNA, the CDR3 is TGTGCCAGCAGCTTAGAGTGGACAGGCGGCGAGACCCAGTACTTC. It specifies CASSLEWTGGETQYF. The chain combines TRBV7-2 with TRBJ2-5, with 7 bases identical to TRBD1. CDR3 size: 15 residues. CDR1 and CDR2 (germline): SGHTA, FQGNSA. Trimming cost V 1 base and J 5 bases; bases outside gene matches: 7.

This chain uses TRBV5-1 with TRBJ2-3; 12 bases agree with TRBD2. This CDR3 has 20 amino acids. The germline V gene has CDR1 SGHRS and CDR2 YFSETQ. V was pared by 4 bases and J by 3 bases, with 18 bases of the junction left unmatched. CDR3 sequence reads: CASSPGLTSGRPKVTDTQYF. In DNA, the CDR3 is TGCGCCAGCAGCCCCGGACTCACTAGCGGGAGGCCTAAAGTGACAGATACGCAGTATTTT.

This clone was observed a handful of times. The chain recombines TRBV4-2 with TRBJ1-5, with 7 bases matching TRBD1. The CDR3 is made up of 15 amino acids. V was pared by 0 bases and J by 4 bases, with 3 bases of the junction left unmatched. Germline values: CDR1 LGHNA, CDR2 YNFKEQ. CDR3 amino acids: CASSQEGQRNQPQHF. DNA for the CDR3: TGTGCCAGCAGCCAAGAGGGACAGAGGAATCAGCCCCAGCATTTT.

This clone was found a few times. The CDR3 DNA sequence: TGCGCCAGCAGCCCGAGCGGGGGGGCTCGCACAGATACGCAGTATTTT. Residues: CASSPSGGARTDTQYF. V and J are TRBV5-1 and TRBJ2-3, with TRBD2 matching 10 bases. The CDR3 length is 16 residues. With 4 bases clipped from V and 1 base from J, the junction kept 6 bases outside the gene matches. Germline CDR1 and CDR2: SGHRS and YFSETQ.

CDR3 in amino acids: CASSKSPAQGGHQPQHF. The CDR3, as DNA: TGTGCCAGTAGTAAAAGCCCGGCACAGGGGGGACATCAGCCCCAGCATTTT. J is TRBJ1-5 and V is TRBV19, with 8 bases lining up with TRBD1. V was pared by 4 bases and J by 5 bases, with 13 bases of the junction left unmatched. This CDR3 is built from 17 residues. The V gene's germline CDR1 is LNHDA and CDR2 SQIVND (reference sequence).